This TCR beta chain stems from a study of tumor-infiltrating lymphocytes in primary liver carcinoma. Study-wide context: Each participant had primary liver carcinoma, and surgical resection was the treatment. Lesions, classed as T1-T3 N0M0, spanned roughly 4.2 to 11 cm across.

The CDR3 sequence is 14 residues long. The trim removed 6 bases at V and 8 bases at J, leaving 5 bases unmatched. Unsorted whole blood yielded blood RNA, and germline DNA was extracted as well. Synthesis of TCR beta cDNA was carried out from about 500 ng total RNA with a constant-region primer. Nested multiplex PCR, run for three rounds with slightly modified ARM-PCR, yielded TCR beta libraries. The study ran its first two PCR rounds for around 10 cycles each, using TRBV1-TRBV30 forward primers and a C-beta reverse primer. Each CDR3 protein is one row after TCRdb ran MiXCR on the multiplex PCR reads. The table lists fewer than 400,000 distinct CDR3 sequences, around three fifths of them singletons.

The genes are TRBV12-3 or TRBV12-4 and TRBJ2-1; TRBD2 matches 12 bases. The source material was peripheral blood. This sequence was found in a woman aged 25 to 39 with primary liver carcinoma and hepatitis B virus infection. In nucleotides, the CDR3 is TGTGCCAGCAGAGCTAGCGGGAGGGCCGATGAGCAGTTCTTC. It specifies CASRASGRADEQFF.